The present TCR beta chain was sequenced within a study of cytomegalovirus exposure and HLA in healthy donors. Study-level points and caveats: In a later analysis, HLA-C alleles had the fewest associated TCRs, DRB1 alleles the most. The study found most TCR sequences rare, yet found some public TCRs in many donors.

This clone was observed once. What it binds is unknown. This specimen includes other DNA sequences encoding the same CDR3. The trim removed 4 bases at V and 4 bases at J, leaving 2 bases unmatched. The CDR3 contains 13 residues. Germline CDR1 is MDHEN and CDR2 is SYDVKM. This PCR relied on a set of 60 Vbeta primers and 13 Jbeta primers. Libraries were prepared by immunoSEQ multiplex PCR; TCRdb keeps only in-frame clonotypes and omits some of them. The sample lists about 190,000 clones, roughly 87% occurring once. The chain uses TRBV28 and TRBJ1-1, with TRBD1 matching 8 bases. Sequenced input: PBMCs. The sequence derives from a boy younger than 10 in good health and CMV-seronegative. This CDR3 is CASSSGQVTEAFF. Here the CDR3 DNA reads TGTGCCAGCAGTTCGGGACAGGTCACTGAAGCTTTCTTT. The full variable domain, in which reference TRBV28 and TRBJ1-1 provide the parts outside the CDR3, is DVKVTQSSRYLVKRTGEKVFLECVQDMDHENMFWYRQDPGLGLRLIYFSYDVKMKEKGDIPEGYSVSREKKERFSLILESASTNQTSMYLCASSSGQVTEAFFGQGTRLTVV.